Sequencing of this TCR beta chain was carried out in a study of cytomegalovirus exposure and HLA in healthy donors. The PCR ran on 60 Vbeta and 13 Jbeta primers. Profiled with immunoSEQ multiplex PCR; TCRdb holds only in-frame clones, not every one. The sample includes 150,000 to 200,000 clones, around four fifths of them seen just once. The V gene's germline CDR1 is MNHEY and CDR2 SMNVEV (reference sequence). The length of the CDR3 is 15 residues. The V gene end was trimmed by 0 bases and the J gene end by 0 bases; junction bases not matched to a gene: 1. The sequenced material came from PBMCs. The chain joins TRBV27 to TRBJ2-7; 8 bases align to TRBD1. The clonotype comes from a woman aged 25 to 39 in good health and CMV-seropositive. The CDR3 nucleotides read TGTGCCAGCAGTTTATCAGACAGGGGCTCCTACGAGCAGTACTTC. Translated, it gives CASSLSDRGSYEQYF.